These 12 T cell receptor beta chains were sequenced from one sample in a study of persistence of HIV-infected CD4 T cells. Nonspecific anti-CD3/anti-CD28 bead stimulation represents the broad CD4+ T cell repertoire. Responding CD4+ T cells were sorted by upregulation of both CD40 ligand and CD69. Their antigens are not known. The libraries were made with immunoSEQ version 4 in survey mode. Here immunoSEQ multiplex PCR was the method, and the copy in TCRdb shows in-frame clones only, minus some. In the table there are approximately 44,000 clones, roughly 90% of which are singletons. The specimen was CD4+ T cells sorted from PBMCs after roughly 17-hour stimulation, collected from a patient who received antiretroviral therapy. The receptors were sampled from an adult man with HIV who was CMV-seropositive.

The chain carries TRBV18 and TRBJ1-1; 9 bases fit TRBD1. Unmatched junction bases numbered 12, after V lost 1 base and J lost 0 bases. Germline V lookup: CDR1 KGHSH, CDR2 LQKENI. The CDR3 has 19 residues. The CDR3 sequence is CASSPRGPGTGKMNTEAFF. The CDR3 bases are TGTGCCAGCTCACCACGCGGCCCCGGGACAGGGAAGATGAACACTGAAGCTTTCTTT.

J is TRBJ1-4 and V is TRBV18, with D unresolved. Trimming left V 3 bases short and J 5 bases short, with 10 bases between. Per germline, CDR1 KGHSH and CDR2 LQKENI. The length of the CDR3 is 14 residues. CDR3 loop: CASSPRVANEKLFF. In DNA, the CDR3 is TGTGCCAGCTCACCGAGGGTCGCAAATGAAAAACTGTTTTTT.

This chain joins TRBV6-6 and TRBJ1-5, with D perhaps TRBD1 (5 bases). Germline V lookup: CDR1 MNHNY, CDR2 SVGAGI (reference sequence). The CDR3 has 15 amino acids. V lost 5 bases, J lost 5 bases, and 16 bases lay in between. The CDR3 reads CASSPALGDDQPQHF. The DNA of the CDR3 is TGTGCCAGCAGTCCTGCCTTGGGGGACGATCAGCCCCAGCATTTT.

This clone has a single count. Other DNA sequences of this sample code for an identical CDR3. The rearrangement joins TRBV3-1 (or the pseudogene TRBV3-2) to TRBJ1-2, with D unresolved. Deletions cut 1 base from V and 8 bases from J, with 8 bases between. The germline V gene encodes CDR1 LGHDT and CDR2 YNNKEL (reference sequence). The CDR3 is made up of 12 amino acids. In DNA, the CDR3 is TGTGCCAGCAGCCAAGGGGGTCGAGGCTACACCTTC. The encoded protein is CASSQGGRGYTF.

The chain links TRBV4-1 to TRBJ2-1; 12 nucleotides agree with TRBD2. Germline V gene data show CDR1 as MGHRA and CDR2 as YSYEKL. V lost 6 bases to trimming and J lost 4 bases; unmatched junction nucleotides: 10. The CDR3 is 17 amino acids. The CDR3 sequence: CASSLTLAGGPYNEQFF. The CDR3 DNA follows: TGCGCCAGCAGTCTAACTCTAGCGGGGGGGCCGTACAATGAGCAGTTCTTC.

The rearrangement links TRBV19 to TRBJ2-7; D is unclear. V gave up 0 bases and J gave up 5 bases, with 5 bases separating them. CDR1 is LNHDA and CDR2 is SQIVND in the germline V gene (reference sequence). This CDR3 region has 12 residues. The CDR3 reads CASSIDSHEQYF. The CDR3 DNA sequence: TGTGCCAGTAGTATAGATTCACACGAGCAGTACTTC.

The V call is TRBV15, the J call TRBJ1-2, with D hard to call. V lost 5 bases, J lost 4 bases, and 11 bases lay in between. The CDR3 totals 13 residues. CDR1 is LNHNV and CDR2 is YYDKDF in the germline V gene (reference sequence). CDR3 DNA: TGTGCCACCAGCTTATCTCGGAGCTATGGCTACACCTTC. It yields the protein CATSLSRSYGYTF.

The chain couples TRBV19 to TRBJ2-1; D possibly corresponds to TRBD2 (6 bases). The V end lost 5 bases, the J end lost 7 bases, and 18 bases lay between the germline ends. CDR3 size: 15 residues. CDR1 and CDR2 from the germline V gene are LNHDA and SQIVND (reference sequence). This chain's CDR3 is CASSSGEGRGNEQFF. CDR3 sequence (DNA): TGTGCCAGTAGTTCGGGGGAAGGGCGGGGTAATGAGCAGTTCTTC.

In the case of this clone: This specimen includes other DNA sequences encoding the same CDR3. J is TRBJ2-7 and V is TRBV28; D is unresolved. V shed 6 bases and J shed 2 bases, with 5 bases lying between them. The CDR3 runs to 11 residues. Germline lookup yields CDR1 MDHEN and CDR2 SYDVKM. CDR3 sequence: CASSSTYEQYF. The CDR3 DNA is TGTGCCAGCAGCTCTACCTACGAGCAGTACTTC.

CDR3 loop: CASSLNRGLNTEAFF. CDR3 nucleotide sequence: TGTGCCAGCAGCCTCAACAGGGGACTGAACACTGAAGCTTTCTTT. The chain uses TRBV4-2 and TRBJ1-1; 7 nucleotides line up with TRBD1. The germline CDR1 and CDR2 sequences are LGHNA and YNFKEQ. The ends lost 4 bases at V and 0 bases at J; junction bases unmatched: 5. This CDR3 comprises 15 residues.

The chain is built from TRBV6-6 and TRBJ1-2; no reliable D call. Germline values: CDR1 MNHNY, CDR2 SVGAGI (reference sequence). Trimming stripped 4 bases from V and 7 bases from J, with 16 bases between. The CDR3 loop spans 14 amino acids. CDR3 in amino acids: CASSWTEPRGGYTF. In DNA form, the CDR3 reads TGTGCCAGCAGTTGGACCGAGCCTCGGGGTGGCTACACCTTC.

There are a few counts of this clone. V usage is TRBV18 and J usage is TRBJ1-1; D call uncertain. Trimming took 4 bases from V and 1 from J, leaving 22 bases between them. CDR1 KGHSH and CDR2 LQKENI come from the germline V gene. The CDR3 spans 18 residues. DNA of the CDR3: TGTGCCAGCTCACTAAAGTACTCCACCGAAGGGTCGAACACTGAAGCTTTCTTT. It codes for CASSLKYSTEGSNTEAFF.